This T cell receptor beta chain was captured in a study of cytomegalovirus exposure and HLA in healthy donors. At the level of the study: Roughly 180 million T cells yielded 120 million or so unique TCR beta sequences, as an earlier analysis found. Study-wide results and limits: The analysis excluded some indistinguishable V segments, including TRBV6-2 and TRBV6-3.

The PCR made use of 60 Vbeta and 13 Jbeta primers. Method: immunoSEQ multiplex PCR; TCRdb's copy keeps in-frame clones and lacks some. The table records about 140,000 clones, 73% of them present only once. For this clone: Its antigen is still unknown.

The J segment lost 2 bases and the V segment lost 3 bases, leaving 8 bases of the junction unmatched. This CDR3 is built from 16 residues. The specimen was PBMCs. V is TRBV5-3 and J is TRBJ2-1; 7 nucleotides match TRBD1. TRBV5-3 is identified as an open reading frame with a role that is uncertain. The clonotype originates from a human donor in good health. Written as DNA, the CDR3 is TGTGCCAGAAGCTCTCACAGGGGTGGGGCCTACAATGAGCAGTTCTTC. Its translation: CARSSHRGGAYNEQFF.